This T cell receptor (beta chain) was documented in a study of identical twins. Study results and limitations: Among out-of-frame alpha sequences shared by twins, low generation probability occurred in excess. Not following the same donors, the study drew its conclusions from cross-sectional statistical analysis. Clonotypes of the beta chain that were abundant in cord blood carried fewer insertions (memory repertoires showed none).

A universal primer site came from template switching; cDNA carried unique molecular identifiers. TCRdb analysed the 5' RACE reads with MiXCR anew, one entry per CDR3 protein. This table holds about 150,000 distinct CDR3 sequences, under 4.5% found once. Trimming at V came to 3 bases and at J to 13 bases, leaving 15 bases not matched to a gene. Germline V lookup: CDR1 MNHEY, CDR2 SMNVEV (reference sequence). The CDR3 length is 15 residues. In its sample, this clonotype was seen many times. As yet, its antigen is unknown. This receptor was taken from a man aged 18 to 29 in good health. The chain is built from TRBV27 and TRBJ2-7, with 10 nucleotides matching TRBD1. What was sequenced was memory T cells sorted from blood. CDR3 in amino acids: CASSFVGQGRLREYF. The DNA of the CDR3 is TGTGCCAGCAGTTTTGTGGGACAGGGGCGCCTGAGGGAATACTTC.